These T cell receptor beta chains were read from a single sample in a study of blood T cell repertoires in COVID-19. Using immunoSEQ multiplex PCR, the repertoire was profiled, and TCRdb retains in-frame clones only, with some absent. The table shows under 400,000 clones, with approximately 87% occurring only once. The sequencing sample was made of PBMCs or T cells enriched from blood (not recorded which). These receptors all stem from a man aged 40-50 years in a cohort exposed to, infected with or recovered from COVID-19 (not recorded which). Both conserved end residues are part of each CDR3. The D gene is left open where the match is weak. Rows give clone size only sometimes, using once, few, many, or a class for an expanded clone.

V gene	J gene	D gene	clone size	CDR3 protein	CDR3 DNA
TRBV28	TRBJ2-1	.	once	CASSVRTVNNEQFF	TGTGCCAGCAGTGTCAGGACTGTTAACAATGAGCAGTTCTTC
TRBV19	TRBJ2-2	.	.	CASSWQYTAAGELFF	TGTGCCAGTAGTTGGCAGTATACAGCGGCCGGGGAGCTGTTTTTT
TRBV2	TRBJ2-3	.	.	CASRRSSISTDTQYF	TGTGCCAGCAGAAGATCTAGCATTAGCACAGATACGCAGTATTTT
TRBV9	TRBJ2-7	.	.	CASSVVAGSWKQYF	TGTGCCAGCAGCGTAGTTGCGGGATCCTGGAAGCAGTACTTC
TRBV5-3	TRBJ2-1	.	.	CARSEWGESYNEQFF	TGTGCCAGAAGCGAGTGGGGAGAGTCCTACAATGAGCAGTTCTTC
TRBV10-3	TRBJ1-2	TRBD1	.	CAISAQQGYGYTF	TGTGCCATCAGTGCACAACAGGGGTATGGCTACACCTTC
TRBV2	TRBJ1-1	.	.	CASGRDIDTEAFF	TGTGCCAGCGGCCGGGACATAGACACTGAAGCTTTCTTT
TRBV3-1/TRBV3-2	TRBJ1-2	.	.	CASSQPRRNYGYTF	TGTGCCAGCAGCCAGCCTAGACGCAACTATGGCTACACCTTC
TRBV19	TRBJ2-1	TRBD2	.	CASSIGSGTQPLYNEQFF	TGTGCCAGTAGTATCGGGAGCGGGACCCAGCCTTTGTACAATGAGCAGTTCTTC
TRBV29-1	TRBJ2-1	.	.	CSCAGQGTDNEQFF	TGCAGCTGCGCAGGGCAGGGGACCGACAATGAGCAGTTCTTC
TRBV11-2	TRBJ1-2	.	.	CASSFSYGGGGGYGYTF	TGTGCCAGCAGCTTCTCCTACGGGGGGGGCGGCGGCTATGGCTACACCTTC
TRBV5-1	TRBJ2-7	.	.	CASRRAESSYEQYF	TGCGCCAGCAGGAGGGCCGAGTCGTCCTACGAGCAGTACTTC
TRBV3-1/TRBV3-2	TRBJ2-7	TRBD2	few	CASSRLAGSYEQYF	TGTGCCAGCAGCAGGCTAGCGGGATCCTACGAGCAGTACTTC
TRBV5-1	TRBJ2-7	TRBD1	.	CASSPGQPYEQYF	TGCGCCAGCAGTCCGGGACAGCCCTACGAGCAGTACTTC
TRBV7-9	TRBJ2-2	.	few	CASSKDTGVTGELFF	TGTGCCAGCAGCAAGGACACTGGGGTCACCGGGGAGCTGTTTTTT
TRBV28	TRBJ1-4	TRBD1	.	CASSSPTGVIEKLFF	TGTGCCAGCAGTTCCCCGACAGGGGTGATTGAAAAACTGTTTTTT
TRBV7-9	TRBJ1-3	TRBD1	.	CASSLGGQGDTIYF	TGTGCCAGCAGCTTAGGGGGACAGGGAGACACCATATATTTT
TRBV2	TRBJ2-1	TRBD2	.	CASSESAGGLYNEQFF	TGTGCCAGCAGTGAGTCAGCGGGAGGTTTATACAATGAGCAGTTCTTC
TRBV5-1	TRBJ2-1	.	.	CASSLWESGNEQFF	TGCGCCAGCAGCTTGTGGGAGTCAGGTAATGAGCAGTTCTTC
TRBV2	TRBJ1-5	.	.	CASSDRFGQPQHF	TGTGCCAGCAGTGACAGGTTCGGTCAGCCCCAGCATTTT
TRBV28	TRBJ1-2	.	.	CASAPRQYGYTF	TGTGCCAGCGCTCCGCGACAGTATGGCTACACCTTC
TRBV28	TRBJ2-7	TRBD1	.	CASSPTGTGTYEQYF	TGTGCCAGCAGCCCAACCGGGACAGGGACCTACGAGCAGTACTTC
TRBV7-6	TRBJ2-3	TRBD1	.	CASSLAGGEDTQYF	TGTGCCAGCAGCTTAGCAGGGGGCGAAGATACGCAGTATTTT
TRBV18	TRBJ1-1	.	.	CASSPLSGEAFF	TGTGCCAGCTCACCACTTTCGGGTGAAGCTTTCTTT
TRBV20-1	TRBJ2-3	TRBD2	.	CSASLSGKVRSTDTQYF	TGCAGTGCTAGTCTGAGCGGGAAGGTTCGGAGCACAGATACGCAGTATTTT
TRBV15	TRBJ1-6	.	.	CATSRGQVNSPLHF	TGTGCCACCAGCAGAGGACAGGTTAATTCACCCCTCCACTTT
TRBV2	TRBJ1-1	.	.	CASKGQVNTEAFF	TGTGCCAGCAAGGGGCAAGTGAACACTGAAGCTTTCTTT
TRBV19	TRBJ2-7	TRBD2	.	CASSPGGAGAFEQYF	TGTGCCAGTAGTCCCGGTGGTGCGGGAGCGTTCGAGCAGTACTTC
TRBV4-1	TRBJ1-1	TRBD1	.	CASSHRQGRPTEAFF	TGCGCCAGCAGCCACAGACAGGGCAGGCCCACTGAAGCTTTCTTT
TRBV7-2	TRBJ2-1	.	once	CASSLAGELYEQFF	TGTGCCAGCAGCTTAGCGGGAGAACTCTATGAGCAGTTCTTC
TRBV20-1	TRBJ1-6	TRBD1	.	CSASMAGQNNSPLHF	TGCAGTGCTAGTATGGCGGGACAGAATAATTCACCCCTCCACTTT
TRBV18	TRBJ2-7	.	once	CASSPEGGPGSYEQYF	TGTGCCAGCTCACCAGAGGGAGGCCCAGGTTCGTACGAGCAGTACTTC
TRBV5-1	TRBJ1-1	.	.	CASSLSRGASNTEAFF	TGCGCCAGCAGCTTGAGCAGGGGCGCCTCTAACACTGAAGCTTTCTTT
TRBV30	TRBJ1-1	TRBD1	once	CAWSATTGGTEAFF	TGTGCCTGGAGTGCAACGACAGGGGGCACTGAAGCTTTCTTT
TRBV18	TRBJ1-1	.	.	CASSPSSAAGEAFF	TGTGCCAGCTCACCATCCAGCGCTGCAGGGGAAGCTTTCTTT
TRBV4-1	TRBJ1-1	TRBD1	.	CASRQPGTGGIKEAFF	TGCGCCAGCAGGCAACCCGGGACAGGGGGCATCAAGGAAGCTTTCTTT
TRBV6-1	TRBJ1-1	.	.	CASSETVNTEAFF	TGTGCCAGCAGTGAGACAGTTAACACTGAAGCTTTCTTT